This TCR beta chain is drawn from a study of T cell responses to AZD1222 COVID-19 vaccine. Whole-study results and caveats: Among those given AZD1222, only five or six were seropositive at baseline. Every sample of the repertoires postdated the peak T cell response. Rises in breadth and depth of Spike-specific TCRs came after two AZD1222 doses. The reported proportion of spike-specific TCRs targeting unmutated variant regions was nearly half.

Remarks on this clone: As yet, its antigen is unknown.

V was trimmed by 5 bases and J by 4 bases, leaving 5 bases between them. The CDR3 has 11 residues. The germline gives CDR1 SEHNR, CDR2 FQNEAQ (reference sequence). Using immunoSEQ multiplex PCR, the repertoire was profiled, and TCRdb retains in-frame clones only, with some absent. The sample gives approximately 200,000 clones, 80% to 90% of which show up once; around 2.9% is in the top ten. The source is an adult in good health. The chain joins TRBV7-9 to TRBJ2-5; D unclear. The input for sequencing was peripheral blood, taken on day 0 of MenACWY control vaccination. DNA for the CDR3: TGTGCCAGCAGCCCGGCAGAGACCCAGTACTTC. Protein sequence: CASSPAETQYF.